This TCR beta chain was captured by sequencing in a study of T cell repertoires in cytomegalovirus infection. Across the whole study: Both a matching HLA type and CMV infection were indicated by public TCR beta signatures.

CDR1 is MNHNY, CDR2 SVGAGI, per germline (reference sequence). V was pared by 7 bases and J by 3 bases, with 6 bases of the junction left unmatched. The CDR3 covers 15 residues. As concerns this clonotype: Its antigen remains unidentified.

TCRdb called the reads again in MiXCR, with one record for every CDR3 protein. The sample contains hundreds of thousands of distinct CDR3 sequences, approximately 30% of which appear only once. The chain joins TRBV6-6 to TRBJ2-2, with 9 positions matching TRBD2. The starting material was cultured CD8+ T cells from PBMCs, obtained from culture after CMV antigen stimulation. The sequence derives from a human donor in good health (CMV status not recorded). Some clones in this sample may be carry-over from other donors' samples. Here the CDR3 reads CASTGTSRYTGELFF. For the CDR3, the DNA is TGTGCCAGCACCGGGACTAGCAGATACACCGGGGAGCTGTTTTTT.